The T cell receptor (beta chain) described here comes from a study of OX40 agonist ivuxolimab in advanced cancers. Findings of the study overall: Average numbers of expanded clones were greater in CD8+ T cells than in CD4+.

Using immunoSEQ multiplex PCR, the repertoire was profiled, and TCRdb retains in-frame clones only, with some absent. Here the sample spans approximately 5,500 clones, around 64% being singletons. Per germline, CDR1 MNHEY and CDR2 SMNVEV (reference sequence). Trimming took 5 bases from V and 10 from J, leaving 18 bases between them. CDR3 length equals 14 residues. Peripheral blood came from all dose cohorts at three timepoints. This clone occurred a few times. Its antigen is not identified. The genes are TRBV27 and TRBJ2-1, with D possibly matching TRBD2 (5 bases). The sample in question was CD4+ or CD8+ T cells sorted from blood, obtained in a trial of the OX40 agonist ivuxolimab. The TCR sequence derives from an adult with an advanced solid tumor such as melanoma, head and neck, liver or kidney cancer. The CDR3 sequence: CASSPLRGPGEQFF. In DNA form, the CDR3 reads TGTGCCAGCAGTCCCCTGAGAGGTCCGGGAGAGCAGTTCTTC.